This T cell receptor (beta chain) was found in a study of cytomegalovirus exposure and HLA in healthy donors. TCRdb keeps only in-frame clones here, not all; method: immunoSEQ multiplex PCR. Seen here are 160,000 or so clones, more than 75% observed once, and the top ten hold roughly 2.7%. Germline CDR1 and CDR2: SSHAT and FNYEAQ (reference sequence). There are 13 residues in the CDR3. With respect to this clone: A read error may produce the germline difference seen at one junction end.

This TCR was sampled from a man aged 18 to 35 in good health and CMV-seropositive. The V call is TRBV7-7, the J call TRBJ2-5; no firm D call. Sample: PBMCs. This CDR3 reads CASSLPRGETQYF. CDR3 nucleotides: TGTGCTAGCAGCTTACCCAGAGGCGAGACCCAGTACTTC.